This record covers a single TCR beta chain. This entry belongs to a study of blood T cell repertoires in COVID-19. Study as a whole: The samples span acute and convalescent COVID-19 from the United States, Italy and Spain.

As processed by the authors: Reference gene primer amplification gave estimated nucleated cell counts. Method: immunoSEQ multiplex PCR; TCRdb's copy keeps in-frame clones and lacks some. V and J calls and clone size are copied from that table; D and trimming were computed from the DNA. The sample gives about 150,000 clones, around 89% of which show up once; 13% is in the top ten. Germline CDR1 is LNHDA and CDR2 is SQIVND (reference sequence). V lost 1 base and J lost 3; bases outside the gene matches: 5. The CDR3 has 15 amino acids. This rearrangement joins TRBV19 to TRBJ2-7; 8 positions agree with TRBD1. Sequencing was done on a sample of peripheral blood. The clonotype was recovered from a man aged 18 to 30 with COVID-19, enrolled during active disease. The CDR3 DNA is TGTGCCAGTAGTATAGCCGGACAGGGAAGCTACGAGCAGTACTTC. Translating gives CASSIAGQGSYEQYF.